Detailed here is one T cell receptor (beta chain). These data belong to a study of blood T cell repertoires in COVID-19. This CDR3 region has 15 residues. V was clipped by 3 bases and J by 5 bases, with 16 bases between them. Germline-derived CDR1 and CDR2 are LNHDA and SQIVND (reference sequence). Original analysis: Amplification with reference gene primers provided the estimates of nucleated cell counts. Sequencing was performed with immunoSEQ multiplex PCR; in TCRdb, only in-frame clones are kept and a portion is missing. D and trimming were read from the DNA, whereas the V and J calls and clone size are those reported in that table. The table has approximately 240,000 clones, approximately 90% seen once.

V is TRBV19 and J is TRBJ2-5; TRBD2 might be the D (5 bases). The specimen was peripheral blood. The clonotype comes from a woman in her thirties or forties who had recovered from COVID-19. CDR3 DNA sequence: TGTGCCAGTAGTATTAGGCGCGGGCGGGTCGAGACCCAGTACTTC. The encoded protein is CASSIRRGRVETQYF. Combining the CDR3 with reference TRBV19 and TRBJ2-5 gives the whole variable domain DGGITQSPKYLFRKEGQNVTLSCEQNLNHDAMYWYRQDPGQGLRLIYYSQIVNDFQKGDIAEGYSVSREKKESFPLTVTSAQKNPTAFYLCASSIRRGRVETQYFGPGTRLLVL.